These T cell receptor beta chains were read from a single sample in a study of CD8 T cells in Susac syndrome. MiXCR, applied by TCRdb to the immunoSEQ multiplex PCR reads, yields one record per CDR3 protein. This table holds about 150,000 distinct CDR3 sequences, 95% found once. Sequencing was performed on CD4+ T cells from PBMCs. The receptors derive from a human donor with Susac syndrome. The CDR3 runs from the conserved cysteine through the conserved F or W. D genes are given only for firm matches. Not every row has a clone size; where given, it reads once, few, many or a size class.

D gene	J gene	clone size	V gene	CDR3 protein	CDR3 DNA
.	TRBJ2-3	.	TRBV2	CASNRRTTDTQYF	TGTGCCAGCAATAGACGGACCACAGATACGCAGTATTTT
.	TRBJ2-5	.	TRBV20-1	CSARVGKETQYF	TGCAGTGCTAGAGTTGGGAAAGAGACCCAGTACTTC
.	TRBJ2-3	.	TRBV5-1	CASSLKREDTQYF	TGCGCCAGCAGCTTGAAGAGGGAGGATACGCAGTATTTT
.	TRBJ1-4	.	TRBV7-9	CASSLRQDNEKLFF	TGTGCCAGCAGCTTAAGACAGGATAATGAAAAACTGTTTTTT
.	TRBJ1-6	once	TRBV16	CASSQTSNSYNSPLHF	TGTGCCAGCAGCCAAACATCGAACAGTTATAATTCACCCCTCCACTTT
TRBD1	TRBJ1-3	.	TRBV19	CASTQGVYSGNTIYF	TGTGCCAGTACCCAGGGGGTTTACTCTGGAAACACCATATATTTT
TRBD1	TRBJ2-1	.	TRBV3-1	CASSQDHGTATYNEQFF	TGTGCCAGCAGCCAAGATCACGGGACAGCAACCTACAATGAGCAGTTCTTC
.	TRBJ1-1	.	TRBV29-1	CSVEPNTEAFF	TGCAGCGTTGAGCCGAACACTGAAGCTTTCTTT
.	TRBJ1-5	once	TRBV10-3	CAISEFEGQPQHF	TGTGCCATCAGTGAGTTTGAGGGACAGCCCCAGCATTTT
.	TRBJ2-2	.	TRBV7-9	CASSFGGAAGELFF	TGTGCCAGCAGCTTCGGGGGCGCGGCCGGGGAGCTGTTTTTT
TRBD1	TRBJ1-1	.	TRBV7-9	CASSTTGVNTEAFF	TGTGCCAGCAGCACGACAGGGGTGAACACTGAAGCTTTCTTT
TRBD1	TRBJ2-7	.	TRBV6-5	CASKRDRGSEQYF	TGTGCCAGCAAAAGGGACAGGGGGAGCGAGCAGTACTTC
.	TRBJ2-7	.	TRBV29-1	CSPSDGEQYF	TGCAGTCCTTCTGACGGCGAGCAGTACTTC
TRBD1	TRBJ2-7	.	TRBV30	CAWVTGNRHEQYF	TGTGCCTGGGTGACAGGGAATAGGCACGAGCAGTACTTC
.	TRBJ1-5	.	TRBV12-3/TRBV12-4	CASKQGSQPQHF	TGTGCCAGCAAACAGGGTTCTCAGCCCCAGCATTTT
.	TRBJ2-7	.	TRBV28	CASSFGMSSYEQYF	TGTGCCAGCAGTTTTGGTATGAGTTCCTACGAGCAGTACTTC
TRBD1	TRBJ2-7	.	TRBV20-1	CSAETGMENEQYF	TGCAGTGCCGAGACAGGGATGGAAAACGAGCAGTACTTC
.	TRBJ1-1	.	TRBV20-1	CSAFKEFEAFF	TGCAGTGCTTTCAAGGAGTTTGAAGCTTTCTTT
.	TRBJ2-3	.	TRBV2	CASSREGTDTQYF	TGTGCCAGCAGCAGGGAAGGGACAGATACGCAGTATTTT
TRBD1	TRBJ2-1	.	TRBV7-2	CASSLGQGGYNEQFF	TGTGCCAGCAGTCTGGGACAGGGGGGTTACAATGAGCAGTTCTTC
.	TRBJ1-6	.	TRBV12-3/TRBV12-4	CASSRVSNSPLHF	TGTGCCAGCAGCCGAGTATCAAATTCACCCCTCCACTTT
.	TRBJ1-4	.	TRBV3-1	CASSQDLSRNGKLFF	TGTGCCAGCAGCCAAGATCTATCCCGGAACGGAAAACTGTTTTTT
TRBD1	TRBJ1-2	.	TRBV5-4	CASSLGQVDYGYTF	TGTGCCAGCAGCCTGGGACAGGTGGACTATGGCTACACCTTC
TRBD1	TRBJ2-5	.	TRBV28	CASSLRGQGAETQYF	TGTGCCAGCAGTTTACGCGGACAGGGGGCTGAGACCCAGTACTTC
.	TRBJ2-5	.	TRBV29-1	CSVEEGAETQYF	TGCAGCGTTGAGGAGGGGGCGGAGACCCAGTACTTC
.	TRBJ2-7	.	TRBV20-1	CSARQGRGGDEQYF	TGCAGTGCTCGACAGGGGCGGGGGGGCGACGAGCAGTACTTC
TRBD1	TRBJ1-1	.	TRBV20-1	CSARGQGTEAFF	TGCAGTGCTAGAGGACAGGGCACTGAAGCTTTCTTT
.	TRBJ2-1	.	TRBV29-1	CSVSSNNEQFF	TGCAGCGTTTCATCAAACAATGAGCAGTTCTTC
.	TRBJ1-5	.	TRBV7-9	CASSLGEGNQPQHF	TGTGCCAGCAGCTTAGGGGAGGGCAATCAGCCCCAGCATTTT
TRBD2	TRBJ2-3	.	TRBV20-1	CSATSRRTSANTDTQYF	TGCAGTGCTACATCGAGGCGGACTAGCGCTAACACAGATACGCAGTATTTT
.	TRBJ1-1	.	TRBV4-2	CASSQDLGLEAFF	TGTGCCAGCAGCCAAGATCTTGGCTTGGAGGCTTTCTTT
.	TRBJ2-4	.	TRBV28	CASNRDGNIQYF	TGTGCCAGCAATAGGGACGGAAACATTCAGTACTTC
.	TRBJ2-6	.	TRBV28	CASSFRRAGANVLTF	TGTGCCAGCAGTTTTAGGAGGGCTGGGGCCAACGTCCTGACTTTC
.	TRBJ2-1	.	TRBV2	CASSRDRLAVSSYNEQFF	TGTGCCAGCAGCCGGGACAGGCTAGCGGTTAGCTCCTACAATGAGCAGTTCTTC
TRBD1	TRBJ1-6	once	TRBV20-1	CSARPGTGDSPLHF	TGCAGTGCTAGACCCGGGACAGGAGATTCACCCCTCCACTTT
.	TRBJ1-2	.	TRBV14	CASSQGWGLIRYGYTF	TGTGCCAGCAGCCAAGGTTGGGGATTGATACGCTATGGCTACACCTTC
.	TRBJ2-7	once	TRBV28	CATTSSYEQYF	TGTGCCACCACAAGCTCCTACGAGCAGTACTTC
.	TRBJ2-1	.	TRBV15	CATSRRAGERVEQFF	TGTGCCACCAGCCGGAGGGCAGGGGAGAGGGTTGAGCAGTTCTTC
TRBD1	TRBJ2-3	once	TRBV7-3	CASSSPDRGTHTQYF	TGTGCCAGCAGCTCTCCCGACAGGGGGACGCATACGCAGTATTTT
TRBD2	TRBJ2-1	.	TRBV24-1	CATASGSRDEQFF	TGTGCCACCGCTAGCGGGAGTAGGGATGAGCAGTTCTTC
.	TRBJ1-1	.	TRBV7-9	CASSLKANTEAFF	TGTGCCAGCAGCTTAAAAGCGAACACTGAAGCTTTCTTT
TRBD2	TRBJ2-1	.	TRBV5-1	CASSVQTSGSYNEQFF	TGCGCCAGCAGCGTACAAACTAGCGGCTCCTACAATGAGCAGTTCTTC
.	TRBJ1-1	once	TRBV21-1	CASSHRDRETEAFF	TGTGCCAGCAGCCACCGGGACAGGGAGACTGAAGCTTTCTTT
.	TRBJ1-1	.	TRBV6-6	CASSYSAGRDETEAFF	TGTGCCAGCAGTTACTCTGCCGGCAGGGATGAAACTGAAGCTTTCTTT
TRBD1	TRBJ2-4	.	TRBV6-6	CASTEQGYIQYF	TGTGCCAGCACCGAACAGGGGTACATTCAGTACTTC
TRBD2	TRBJ2-5	.	TRBV20-1	CSARDPSNSGVEETQYF	TGCAGTGCTAGAGATCCCTCTAATAGCGGGGTGGAGGAGACCCAGTACTTC
TRBD1	TRBJ2-2	.	TRBV24-1	CATSDLRTGGTGELFF	TGTGCCACCAGTGATTTACGGACAGGGGGCACCGGGGAGCTGTTTTTT
TRBD1	TRBJ2-7	.	TRBV18	CASSLSGTGSEEQYF	TGTGCCAGCTCACTATCCGGGACAGGGTCGGAGGAGCAGTACTTC
.	TRBJ2-1	.	TRBV20-1	CSARDRAGEQFF	TGCAGTGCTAGAGATCGGGCGGGTGAGCAGTTCTTC
.	TRBJ2-7	.	TRBV29-1	CSVEETRGLSSYEQYF	TGCAGCGTTGAAGAGACGCGAGGGTTGAGCTCCTACGAGCAGTACTTC
.	TRBJ1-1	.	TRBV28	CASSFKLNTEAFF	TGTGCCAGCAGTTTTAAATTGAACACTGAAGCTTTCTTT
TRBD2	TRBJ2-3	.	TRBV15	CATSRGGGGGDTQYF	TGTGCCACCAGCAGAGGGGGGGGTGGTGGAGATACGCAGTATTTT
.	TRBJ2-7	.	TRBV28	CASSRGHEQYF	TGTGCCAGCAGCCGGGGACACGAGCAGTACTTC
.	TRBJ2-2	.	TRBV15	CATSGKLQGTNTGELFF	TGTGCCACCAGCGGAAAACTACAAGGGACGAACACCGGGGAGCTGTTTTTT
.	TRBJ1-1	.	TRBV16	CASSKSNSNTEAFF	TGTGCCAGCAGCAAATCCAACAGTAACACTGAAGCTTTCTTT